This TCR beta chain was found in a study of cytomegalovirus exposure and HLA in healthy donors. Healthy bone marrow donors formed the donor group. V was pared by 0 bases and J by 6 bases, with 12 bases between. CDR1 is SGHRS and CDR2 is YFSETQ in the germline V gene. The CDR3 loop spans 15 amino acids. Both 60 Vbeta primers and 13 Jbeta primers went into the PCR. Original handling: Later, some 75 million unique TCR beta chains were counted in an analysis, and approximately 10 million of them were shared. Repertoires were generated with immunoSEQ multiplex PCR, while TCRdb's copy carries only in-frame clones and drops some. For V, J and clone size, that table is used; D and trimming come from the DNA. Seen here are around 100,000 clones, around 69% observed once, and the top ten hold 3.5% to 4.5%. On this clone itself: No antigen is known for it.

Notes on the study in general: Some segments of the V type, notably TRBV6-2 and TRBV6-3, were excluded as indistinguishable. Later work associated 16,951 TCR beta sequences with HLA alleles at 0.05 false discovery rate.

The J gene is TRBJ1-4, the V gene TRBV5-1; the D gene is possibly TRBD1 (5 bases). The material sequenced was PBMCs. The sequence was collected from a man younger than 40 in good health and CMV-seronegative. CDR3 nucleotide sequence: TGCGCCAGCAGCTTGGCCGACGCAGGGTATGAAAAACTGTTTTTT. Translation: CASSLADAGYEKLFF.